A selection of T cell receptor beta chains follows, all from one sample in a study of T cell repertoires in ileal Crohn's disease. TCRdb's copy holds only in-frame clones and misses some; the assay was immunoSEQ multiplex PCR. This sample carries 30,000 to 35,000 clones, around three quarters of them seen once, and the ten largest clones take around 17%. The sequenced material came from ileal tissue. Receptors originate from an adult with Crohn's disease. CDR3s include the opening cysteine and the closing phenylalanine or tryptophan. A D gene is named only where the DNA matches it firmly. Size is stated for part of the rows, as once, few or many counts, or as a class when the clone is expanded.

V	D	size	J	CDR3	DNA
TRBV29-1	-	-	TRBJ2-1	CSVRLRRSYNEQFF	TGCAGCGTTCGACTCCGGCGGAGCTACAATGAGCAGTTCTTC
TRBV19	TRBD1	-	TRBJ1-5	CASSIGQVFQAQHF	TGTGCCAGTAGTATCGGACAGGTATTCCAAGCCCAGCATTTT
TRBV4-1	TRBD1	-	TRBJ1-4	CASSRSGTGENNEKLFF	TGCGCCAGCAGCCGGAGCGGGACAGGGGAAAATAATGAAAAACTGTTTTTT
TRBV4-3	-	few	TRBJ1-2	CASSQGSGQGYGYTF	TGCGCCAGCAGCCAAGGTTCTGGTCAGGGCTATGGCTACACCTTC
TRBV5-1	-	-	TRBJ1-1	CASGLYGGARTEAFF	TGCGCCAGCGGCTTGTACGGGGGGGCGCGCACTGAAGCTTTCTTT
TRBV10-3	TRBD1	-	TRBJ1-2	CATALGQGGHGYTF	TGTGCCACCGCGTTGGGACAGGGGGGCCATGGCTACACCTTC
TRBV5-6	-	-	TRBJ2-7	CASSLEDVGGRSQYF	TGTGCCAGCAGCTTGGAAGATGTGGGGGGTCGTTCTCAGTACTTC
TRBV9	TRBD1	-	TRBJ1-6	CASSVGAGQGANSPLHF	TGTGCCAGCAGCGTAGGGGCAGGACAGGGGGCGAATTCACCCCTCCACTTT
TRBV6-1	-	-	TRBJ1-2	CASSEDSSYGYTF	TGTGCCAGCAGTGAAGACAGTTCATATGGCTACACCTTC
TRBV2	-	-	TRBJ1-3	CASSDSSGNTIYF	TGTGCCAGCAGTGACAGCTCTGGAAACACCATATATTTT
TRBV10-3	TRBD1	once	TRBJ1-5	CAISESNRGRNQPQHF	TGTGCCATCAGTGAGTCGAACAGGGGGCGCAATCAGCCCCAGCATTTT
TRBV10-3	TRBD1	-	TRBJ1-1	CAIRSDRGGTEAFF	TGTGCCATCAGATCAGACAGGGGGGGCACTGAAGCTTTCTTT
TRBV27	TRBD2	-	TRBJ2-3	CASSQLRLAGTDTQYF	TGTGCCAGCAGTCAACTCCGACTAGCGGGCACAGATACGCAGTATTTT
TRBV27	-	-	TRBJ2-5	CASSFRGYAAETQYF	TGTGCCAGCAGTTTCAGGGGCTATGCCGCCGAGACCCAGTACTTC
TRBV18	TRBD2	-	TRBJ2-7	CASSPGGSIYEQYF	TGTGCCAGCTCACCGGGCGGGAGTATATACGAGCAGTACTTC
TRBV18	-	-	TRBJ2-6	CASSPTGSSGANVLTF	TGTGCCAGCTCACCTACGGGTTCCTCTGGGGCCAACGTCCTGACTTTC
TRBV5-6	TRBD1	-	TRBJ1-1	CASSRGRSMNTEAFF	TGTGCCAGCAGCAGGGGGCGCAGCATGAACACTGAAGCTTTCTTT
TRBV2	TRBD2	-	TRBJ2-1	CASSDGLAGGIAYNEQFF	TGTGCCAGCAGTGACGGACTAGCGGGGGGGATAGCCTACAATGAGCAGTTCTTC
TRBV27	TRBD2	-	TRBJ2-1	CASRTGLAGRSSYNEQFF	TGTGCCAGCCGCACGGGACTAGCGGGCCGAAGCTCCTACAATGAGCAGTTCTTC
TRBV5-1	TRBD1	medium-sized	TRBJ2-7	CASSRTGTGEDEQYF	TGCGCCAGCAGTCGAACCGGGACAGGTGAGGACGAGCAGTACTTC
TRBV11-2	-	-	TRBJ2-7	CASSLLSFSEQYF	TGTGCCAGCAGCTTACTCTCGTTCTCCGAGCAGTACTTC
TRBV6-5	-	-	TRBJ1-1	CASAPEGTEAFF	TGTGCCAGTGCTCCAGAGGGCACTGAAGCTTTCTTT
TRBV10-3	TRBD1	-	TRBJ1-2	CAISETGGNYGYTF	TGTGCCATCAGTGAGACAGGGGGCAACTATGGCTACACCTTC
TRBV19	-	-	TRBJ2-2	CASSIRTDSNTGELFF	TGTGCCAGTAGTATTAGGACAGACTCCAACACCGGGGAGCTGTTTTTT
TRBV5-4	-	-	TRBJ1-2	CASSFLYGENGYTF	TGTGCCAGCAGCTTCCTCTACGGGGAGAATGGCTACACCTTC
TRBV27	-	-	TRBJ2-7	CASSSTTVGYEQYF	TGTGCCAGCAGTTCTACGACAGTCGGTTACGAGCAGTACTTC
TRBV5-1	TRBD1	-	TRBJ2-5	CASSLFTGTGEEQYF	TGCGCCAGCAGCCTATTTACCGGGACAGGAGAGGAGCAGTACTTC
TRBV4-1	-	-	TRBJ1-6	CASSLGPQGNNSPLHF	TGCGCCAGCAGCCTGGGGCCACAGGGTAATAATTCACCCCTCCACTTT
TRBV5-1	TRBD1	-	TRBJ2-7	CASTPGQGGNEQYF	TGCGCCAGCACCCCGGGACAGGGGGGTAACGAGCAGTACTTC
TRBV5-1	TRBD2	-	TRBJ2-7	CASRTSASYEQYF	TGCGCCAGCAGGACTAGCGCCTCCTACGAGCAGTACTTC
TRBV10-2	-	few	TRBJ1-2	CASSEIGGVGYGYTF	TGCGCCAGCAGTGAGATAGGAGGGGTCGGCTATGGCTACACCTTC
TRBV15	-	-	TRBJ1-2	CATSRDGWGLYGYTF	TGTGCCACCAGCAGAGACGGTTGGGGCCTCTATGGCTACACCTTC
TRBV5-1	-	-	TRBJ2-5	CASSFSGPGAGETQYF	TGCGCCAGCAGCTTCAGCGGGCCCGGGGCAGGGGAGACCCAGTACTTC
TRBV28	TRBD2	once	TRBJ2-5	CAESGSKGTQYF	TGTGCCGAGAGCGGGAGTAAGGGGACCCAGTACTTC
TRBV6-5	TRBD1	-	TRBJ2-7	CASSYSRTGGYEQYF	TGTGCCAGCAGTTACTCGAGGACAGGGGGCTACGAGCAGTACTTC
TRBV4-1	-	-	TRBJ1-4	CASSPQPGATNEKLFF	TGCGCCAGCAGCCCCCAACCGGGAGCTACTAATGAAAAACTGTTTTTT
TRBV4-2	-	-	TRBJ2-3	CASSQGTKRGDTQYF	TGTGCCAGCAGCCAAGGAACTAAAAGGGGAGATACGCAGTATTTT
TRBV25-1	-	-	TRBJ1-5	CARSPAAWTANQPQHF	TGTGCCAGAAGTCCTGCGGCCTGGACAGCTAATCAGCCCCAGCATTTT
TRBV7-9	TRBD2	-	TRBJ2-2	CASSPGTSGGGSNTGELFF	TGTGCCAGCAGCCCCGGGACTAGCGGGGGGGGATCGAACACCGGGGAGCTGTTTTTT